This entry lists 20 T cell receptor beta chains sequenced from one sample in a study of OX40 agonist ivuxolimab in advanced cancers. The protocol was immunoSEQ multiplex PCR, while the TCRdb copy is restricted to in-frame clones and leaves out a portion. The table includes tens of thousands of clones, around 80% detected once. The sample consisted of CD4+ or CD8+ T cells sorted from blood, taken in a trial of the OX40 agonist ivuxolimab. These receptors were collected from an adult with an advanced solid tumor such as melanoma, head and neck, liver or kidney cancer.

The chain joins TRBV21-1 to TRBJ2-3. TRBV21-1 constitutes a pseudogene. The CDR3 has 13 residues. The CDR3 region has the DNA TGTGCCAGCAGCTACCTTACCTCGAATACGCAGTATTTT. The encoded protein is CASSYLTSNTQYF.

The rearrangement links TRBV5-8 to TRBJ1-1; no clear D gene. The CDR3 contains 16 residues. CDR1 and CDR2 (germline): SGHTS, YDEGEE. V lost 1 base and J lost 6, with 19 bases in between. CDR3 sequence: CASSLSPLRRWAEAFF. The CDR3 DNA is TGTGCCAGCAGCTTGTCCCCCCTCCGGCGATGGGCTGAAGCTTTCTTT. Based on the CDR3 plus reference TRBV5-8 and TRBJ1-1, the full variable domain is EAGVTQSPTHLIKTRGQQATLRCSPISGHTSVYWYQQALGLGLQFLLWYDEGEERNRGNFPPRFSGRQFPNYSSELNVNALELEDSALYLCASSLSPLRRWAEAFFGQGTRLTVV.

The chain is built from TRBV28 and TRBJ2-3, with D perhaps being TRBD1 or TRBD2 (5 bases each). Germline V lookup: CDR1 MDHEN, CDR2 SYDVKM. CDR3 size: 15 residues. V was shortened by 3 bases and J by 3 bases, with 13 bases between the two germline ends. CDR3 in amino acids: CASSFEGLGTDTQYF. CDR3 nucleotide sequence: TGTGCCAGCAGTTTTGAGGGGCTTGGGACAGATACGCAGTATTTT.

This sequence joins TRBV10-3 and TRBJ1-1; 9 bases line up with TRBD1. The germline V gene has CDR1 ENHRY and CDR2 SYGVKD. This CDR3 comprises 13 residues. The V gene end was trimmed by 5 bases and the J gene end by 5 bases; junction bases not matched to a gene: 3. This CDR3 is CAISTGGWTEAFF. CDR3 DNA sequence: TGTGCCATCAGTACAGGGGGCTGGACTGAAGCTTTCTTT.

V usage is TRBV6-1 and J usage is TRBJ1-5; TRBD1 matches 9 bases. The CDR3 covers 19 residues. Germline CDR1 and CDR2: MNHNS and SASEGT. The V and J ends lost 4 bases and 6 bases, in that order; junction bases with no gene match: 19. The CDR3 protein is CASSVRSGQGAGLIQPQHF. The CDR3, as DNA: TGTGCCAGCAGTGTACGATCGGGACAGGGTGCCGGCCTGATTCAGCCCCAGCATTTT.

The chain carries TRBV15 and TRBJ2-3; perhaps TRBD1 as D (6 bases). The germline V gene encodes CDR1 LNHNV and CDR2 YYDKDF (reference sequence). V was cut by 1 base and J by 4 bases, with 27 bases left in between. The CDR3 extends over 20 amino acids. The CDR3 spells CATSRAGIGEIRGFPDTQYF. The CDR3 coding sequence is TGTGCCACCAGCAGAGCGGGCATAGGAGAGATCAGGGGATTCCCAGATACGCAGTATTTT.

V usage is TRBV6-5 and J usage is TRBJ2-2; 9 positions agree with TRBD1. V lost 6 bases, J lost 3 bases, and 5 bases stayed unmatched. The CDR3 consists of 15 residues. From germline, CDR1 is MNHEY and CDR2 SVGAGI. The CDR3 nucleotides are TGTGCCAGCAGACCGGGACAGGGTTACACCGGGGAGCTGTTTTTT. This sequence encodes CASRPGQGYTGELFF.

This clone was seen a few times. The chain has TRBV29-1 and TRBJ2-3, with D unclear. CDR3 size: 10 residues. Germline loops: CDR1 SQVTM, CDR2 ANQGSEA. V lost 5 bases and J 6 bases, leaving 6 bases between the germline ends. CDR3 sequence (DNA): TGCAGCGTTTCATTCGATACGCAGTATTTT. Protein sequence: CSVSFDTQYF.

The V gene is TRBV28, the J gene TRBJ1-5; D gene unclear. The CDR3 length is 13 residues. The germline CDR1 and CDR2 sequences are MDHEN and SYDVKM. The V end was cut by 9 bases, the J end by 0 bases, with 9 bases between. CDR3 in DNA: TGTGCCAGTGGTCCATATAGCAATCAGCCCCAGCATTTT. Its protein is CASGPYSNQPQHF.

The V and J genes are TRBV5-1 and TRBJ2-4; 9 nucleotides match TRBD1. The CDR3 sequence is 15 residues long. V lost 0 bases, J lost 3 bases, and 1 base stayed unmatched. CDR1 and CDR2 (germline): SGHRS, YFSETQ. CDR3 bases: TGCGCCAGCAGCTTGGCGACAGGGGGCAAAAACATTCAGTACTTC. Translation: CASSLATGGKNIQYF.

The chain has TRBV6-6 and TRBJ2-7; maybe TRBD1 (6 bases). This CDR3 is 15 amino acids long. Germline values: CDR1 MNHNY, CDR2 SVGAGI (reference sequence). Trimming pared 2 bases from V and 6 bases from J, leaving 17 bases between. CDR3 amino acids: CASSYRRSQGSEQYF. The CDR3 region has the DNA TGTGCCAGCAGTTACAGGCGATCACAGGGAAGCGAGCAGTACTTC.

The chain combines TRBV5-6 with TRBJ2-3; TRBD2 agrees at 7 bases. V gave up 6 bases and J gave up 2 bases; unmatched junction bases: 12. Germline assignment: CDR1 SGHDT and CDR2 YYEEEE. This CDR3 is 16 amino acids long. This chain's CDR3 is CASTQFREVNTDTQYF. DNA for the CDR3: TGTGCCAGCACCCAATTCCGGGAGGTAAACACAGATACGCAGTATTTT.

The genes are TRBV4-2 and TRBJ1-1, with 7 bases lining up with TRBD1. Germline CDR1 LGHNA, CDR2 YNFKEQ. This CDR3 region has 15 residues. Losses at the gene ends were 2 bases for V and 0 bases for J; bases not matched to a gene: 3. CDR3 amino acids: CASSQPGQMNTEAFF. The CDR3 region has the DNA TGTGCCAGCAGCCAACCGGGACAGATGAACACTGAAGCTTTCTTT.

This chain links TRBV29-1 with TRBJ1-1; 10 bases match TRBD1. The CDR3 loop spans 14 amino acids. Looked up from germline, CDR1 is SQVTM and CDR2 is ANQGSEA. The CDR3 DNA reads as TGCAGTACCCGACAGGGGGCGATTCCCACTGAAGCTTTCTTT. Its translation is CSTRQGAIPTEAFF.

This clone was detected only a few times. The gene calls are TRBV5-1 and TRBJ2-1; 7 nucleotides line up with TRBD2. The junction had 8 bases not matched to a gene; V was cut back by 5 bases and J by 9 bases. CDR1 is SGHRS and CDR2 is YFSETQ in the germline V gene. CDR3 size: 13 residues. Here the CDR3 DNA reads TGCGCCAGCAGTTCCGGGACTACGCCTGAGCAGTTCTTC. It specifies CASSSGTTPEQFF.

This rearrangement joins TRBV5-6 to TRBJ2-1; unclear D gene. This CDR3 region has 11 residues. V was clipped by 4 bases and J by 4 bases, with 3 bases between them. Germline loops: CDR1 SGHDT, CDR2 YYEEEE. For the CDR3, the DNA is TGTGCCAGCAGCGTGTACAATGAGCAGTTCTTC. Residues: CASSVYNEQFF.

V is TRBV6-1 and J is TRBJ2-7; 7 bases agree with TRBD2. Germline V CDR1 and CDR2: MNHNS, SASEGT. The CDR3 runs to 13 residues. J was trimmed by 1 base and V by 5 bases; bases with no gene match: 2. The CDR3 sequence is CASSRTRSYEQYF. CDR3 coding DNA: TGTGCCAGCAGTCGGACTAGGTCCTACGAGCAGTACTTC.

This chain links TRBV27 with TRBJ2-3, with D possibly called TRBD1 or TRBD2 (5 bases each). The germline V and J ends were trimmed by 4 bases and 4 bases, with 15 bases remaining between them. This CDR3 is 15 amino acids long. Germline CDR1 is MNHEY and CDR2 is SMNVEV (reference sequence). CDR3 amino acids: CASSSFSEGSDTQYF. CDR3 DNA: TGTGCCAGCAGTTCCTTTAGTGAGGGGTCAGATACGCAGTATTTT.

The chain employs TRBV29-1 and TRBJ2-7; possible D gene TRBD1, 5 bases. Germline CDR1 reads SQVTM; CDR2 reads ANQGSEA. With 4 bases removed from V and 0 bases from J, the gap between germline ends came to 10 bases. The CDR3 has 13 amino acids. The CDR3 coding sequence is TGCAGCGTTGCCGCGGACAACTCCTACGAGCAGTACTTC. It is translated as CSVAADNSYEQYF.

Note on this clone: Other DNA sequences in the sample encode the same CDR3. The chain combines TRBV29-1 with TRBJ2-3; D is perhaps TRBD1 (7 bases). In germline, CDR1 is SQVTM, CDR2 ANQGSEA. Between the trimmed V and J ends, which lost 6 bases and 2 bases, there was a span of 15 bases. This CDR3 contains 14 residues. The DNA for the CDR3 is TGCAGCGTGGGGGGACAGCTCCACACAGATACGCAGTATTTT. This gives the protein CSVGGQLHTDTQYF.